These 5 T cell receptor beta chains were all obtained from the same sample, sequenced in a study of regulatory T cells in long-lasting Graves disease (TCRdb year 2021). Library construction relied on multiplex PCR. The instrument was an Illumina HiSeq 4000. CDR3 regions were amplified by Arm-PCR with iRepertoire HTBI primers to construct TCR beta libraries. The public reads were reanalyzed by TCRdb: fastp trimming at Q25, MiXCR alignment, in-frame beta chains only. Each record represents a unique CDR3 protein, reported with the most common genes and DNA among its rows. Here the sample has approximately 440,000 distinct CDR3 sequences; 15% to 20% occur a single time. The leading ten clones occupy 10% to 15% of the sample. The time point label corresponds to: newly diagnosed GD, antithyroid drugs for less than 3 months. For both TCR sequencing and RNA sequencing, RNA was extracted from PBMCs using TRIzol.

These records were also assigned to another study, of T cells in Graves' hyperthyroidism and ophthalmopathy.

Sequences were derived from peripheral blood mononuclear cells (PBMCs), sampled at new diagnosis, from a patient treated with antithyroid drugs. The origin of the receptors is a man in his forties with Graves disease. Donor details come from another sample of the same person, matched by shared clones.

In its sample, this clonotype was seen many times. The rearrangement joins TRBV12-3 or TRBV12-4 to TRBJ2-7; 7 bases match TRBD1. The CDR3 consists of 13 residues. V shed 6 bases and J 2 bases; nucleotides not matched to a gene: 4. The CDR3 here is CASRSGQTYEQYF. DNA of the CDR3: TGTGCCAGCAGGTCGGGACAGACCTACGAGCAGTACTTC.

V is TRBV5-1 and J is TRBJ1-4; tentatively, D is TRBD1 (6 bases). V was cut by 4 bases and J by 6 bases, with 16 bases left in between. The CDR3 sequence is 15 residues long. Germline V gives CDR1 SGHRS, CDR2 YFSETQ. CDR3: CASSKDSRSDEKLFF. The CDR3 nucleotides are TGCGCCAGCAGCAAGGACAGTCGATCGGATGAAAAACTGTTTTTT.

This clonotype was picked up a small number of times. The chain carries TRBV25-1 and TRBJ1-1; D unclear. Trimming removed 3 bases at V and 4 bases at J, with 9 bases between. Germline V gives CDR1 MGHDK, CDR2 SYGVNS. The CDR3 spans 13 residues. CDR3 region: CASSDLWGTEAFF. The CDR3 DNA reads as TGTGCCAGCAGTGATTTGTGGGGCACTGAAGCTTTCTTT. Full variable domain (remainder filled in from reference TRBV25-1 and TRBJ1-1): EADIYQTPRYLVIGTGKKITLECSQTMGHDKMYWYQQDPGMELHLIHYSYGVNSTEKGDLSSESTVSRIRTEHFPLTLESARPSHTSQYLCASSDLWGTEAFFGQGTRLTVV.

The sample holds a few counts of this clonotype. A junction end diverges from the germline sequence, so it may reflect a read error. This chain joins TRBV5-1 and TRBJ1-5; no firm D call. Germline-derived CDR1 and CDR2 are SGHRS and YFSETQ. CDR3 length: 14 amino acids. As DNA, the CDR3 is TGTGCCAGCAGCTTTGGCAGTCACAATCAGCCCCAGCATTTT. It encodes CASSFGSHNQPQHF.

This clonotype has a handful of counts. V gene TRBV12-3 or TRBV12-4 combines with J gene TRBJ2-1; TRBD1 or TRBD2 may be the D gene (6 bases each). There are 13 residues in the CDR3. Between the trimmed V and J ends, which lost 5 bases and 9 bases, there was a span of 14 bases. In DNA, the CDR3 is TGTGCCAGCAGTCCTTTCGGGGGCAGTGAGCAGTTCTTC. It specifies CASSPFGGSEQFF.